A selection of T cell receptor beta chains follows, all from one sample in a study of low-dose radiotherapy and immunotherapy resistance in tumors. TCRdb reanalysed the reads using MiXCR and keeps one entry per CDR3 protein. This sample carries around 83,000 distinct CDR3 sequences, 15% to 20% of them seen once, and the ten largest clones take over 4.5%. Material: PBMCs, obtained before treatment. The receptors derive from a male donor with prostate cancer. Each CDR3 is given with its conserved first and last residue. Fields, in order: clone size, V gene, J gene, D gene, CDR3 protein, CDR3 DNA. A D gene is named only where the DNA matches it firmly. Clone size is stated in some rows and not others, as once, few, many or a class when expanded.

many	TRBV2	TRBJ1-1	.	CASAREATEAFF	TGTGCCAGCGCCAGGGAAGCCACTGAAGCTTTCTTT
many	TRBV11-2	TRBJ2-1	.	CASSLEQSYNEQFF	TGTGCCAGCAGCTTAGAGCAATCCTACAATGAGCAGTTCTTC
many	TRBV4-1	TRBJ2-1	.	CASSQELQSSYNEQFF	TGCGCCAGCAGCCAAGAGCTCCAAAGCTCCTACAATGAGCAGTTCTTC
many	TRBV24-1	TRBJ2-5	.	CATSDLTGFGETQYF	TGTGCCACCAGTGATTTGACAGGGTTTGGCGAGACCCAGTACTTC
many	TRBV5-1	TRBJ2-2	.	CASGTFMNTGELFF	TGCGCCAGTGGGACCTTCATGAACACCGGGGAGCTGTTTTTT
.	TRBV20-1	TRBJ2-7	.	CSASPGEPYEQYF	TGCAGTGCTAGTCCGGGGGAGCCTTACGAGCAGTACTTC
.	TRBV18	TRBJ1-6	.	CASSPREGENSPLHF	TGTGCCAGCTCACCACGCGAGGGGGAGAATTCACCCCTCCACTTT
once	TRBV28	TRBJ2-5	.	CASSLGGAHYQETQYF	TGTGCCAGCAGTTTAGGGGGTGCACATTACCAAGAGACCCAGTACTTC
many	TRBV3-1	TRBJ2-1	.	CASSQGWEQFF	TGTGCCAGCAGCCAAGGGTGGGAGCAGTTCTTC
many	TRBV5-4	TRBJ2-7	TRBD2	CASSLGYGEGYEQYF	TGTGCCAGCAGCTTGGGGTACGGGGAGGGCTACGAGCAGTACTTC
many	TRBV20-1	TRBJ2-3	TRBD1	CSAPGQGADTQYF	TGCAGTGCGCCGGGACAGGGTGCTGATACGCAGTATTTT
.	TRBV9	TRBJ2-1	.	CASSVVGGTYNEQFF	TGTGCCAGCAGCGTAGTCGGAGGCACCTACAATGAGCAGTTCTTC
many	TRBV28	TRBJ1-5	.	CASSFLGDRQPQHF	TGTGCCAGCAGTTTCCTGGGGGATAGGCAGCCCCAGCATTTT
.	TRBV24-1	TRBJ1-3	TRBD1	CATSDPQGAPRKGNTIYF	TGTGCCACCAGTGATCCGCAGGGGGCCCCCCGCAAAGGAAACACCATATATTTT
many	TRBV5-6	TRBJ2-7	.	CASSHRGGEQYF	TGTGCCAGCAGCCACCGAGGGGGGGAGCAGTACTTC
once	TRBV12-3/TRBV12-4	TRBJ2-7	TRBD1	CASTETGTGVYEQYF	TGTGCCAGCACTGAAACCGGGACAGGCGTCTACGAGCAGTACTTC
.	TRBV28	TRBJ2-3	.	CASTLGDIDTQYF	TGTGCCAGCACCCTGGGCGATATAGATACGCAGTATTTT
many	TRBV20-1	TRBJ2-4	.	CSAPIPGADIQYF	TGCAGTGCCCCGATTCCAGGGGCAGACATTCAGTACTTC
many	TRBV6-1	TRBJ2-1	TRBD1	CASSEGPGGFLNEQFF	TGTGCCAGCAGTGAAGGTCCAGGGGGCTTCCTAAATGAGCAGTTCTTC
many	TRBV5-1	TRBJ2-7	.	CASRILPGPDTYEQYF	TGCGCCAGCAGAATATTACCGGGACCCGACACCTACGAGCAGTACTTC
many	TRBV6-2/TRBV6-3	TRBJ2-3	TRBD1	CASSQSGQYTDTQYF	TGTGCCAGCAGTCAGTCGGGACAGTACACAGATACGCAGTATTTT
many	TRBV30	TRBJ1-3	TRBD1	CAAGGQGLFGNTIYF	TGTGCCGCTGGGGGACAGGGGCTATTTGGAAACACCATATATTTT
many	TRBV3-1	TRBJ2-5	.	CASKTGQQETQYF	TGTGCCAGCAAAACGGGACAACAAGAGACCCAGTACTTC
many	TRBV5-5	TRBJ2-5	.	CASIQIIQGTQYF	TGTGCCAGCATCCAGATCATACAAGGGACCCAGTACTTC
many	TRBV28	TRBJ1-4	.	CATQGNEKLFF	TGTGCCACCCAGGGGAATGAAAAACTGTTTTTT
many	TRBV3-1	TRBJ1-4	.	CASSQVVGGEKLFF	TGTGCCAGCAGCCAAGTAGTCGGCGGTGAAAAACTGTTTTTT
many	TRBV3-1	TRBJ1-4	.	CASSHRRANEKLFF	TGTGCCAGCAGCCACAGGCGGGCTAATGAAAAACTGTTTTTT
many	TRBV6-6	TRBJ2-2	TRBD1	CASSYPGGGTGELFF	TGTGCCAGCAGTTACCCAGGGGGCGGCACCGGGGAGCTGTTTTTT
.	TRBV5-1	TRBJ2-5	TRBD2	CASSHRSGGETQYF	TGCGCCAGCAGCCACCGATCGGGGGGGGAGACCCAGTACTTC
many	TRBV6-8	TRBJ1-1	.	CASSPKTGNTEAFF	TGTGCCAGCAGTCCAAAGACAGGGAACACTGAAGCTTTCTTT